Listed here are 26 T cell receptor beta chains from one sample, sequenced in a study of blood T cells in healthy people across ages. Sample-barcoded 5' priming and a J-beta primer mix drove a second PCR of about 6 to 12 cycles. TCRdb re-called the 5' RACE reads through MiXCR, storing one row per CDR3 protein. The sample has approximately 1.5 million distinct CDR3 sequences, around 35% seen once. Sequencing used blood. These TCRs come from a woman younger than 45 in good health.

This clonotype was detected a few times. This rearrangement joins TRBV4-2 to TRBJ1-1; D is uncertain. CDR1 LGHNA and CDR2 YNFKEQ come from the germline V gene. V lost 1 base and J 1 base, leaving 13 bases between the germline ends. CDR3 size: 16 residues. CDR3 residues: CASSQGVRDENTEAFF. The CDR3 DNA reads as TGTGCCAGCAGCCAAGGGGTAAGGGATGAGAACACTGAAGCTTTCTTT.

This clonotype was seen a few times. The chain joins TRBV7-9 to TRBJ2-5, with 8 bases that match TRBD1. Germline CDR1 and CDR2: SEHNR and FQNEAQ (reference sequence). This CDR3 has 14 amino acids. V was pared by 6 bases and J by 5 bases, with 8 bases of the junction left unmatched. CDR3 protein: CASSKQGATETQYF. The CDR3, as DNA: TGTGCCAGCAGTAAGCAGGGGGCGACGGAGACCCAGTACTTC.

The V gene is TRBV27, the J gene TRBJ2-7; D is unclear. The CDR3 is made up of 15 amino acids. V gave up 0 bases and J gave up 0 bases, with 9 bases separating them. CDR1 is MNHEY and CDR2 is SMNVEV in the germline V gene (reference sequence). CDR3 loop: CASSLSIGRSYEQYF. In nucleotides, the CDR3 is TGTGCCAGCAGTTTATCGATAGGGCGCTCCTACGAGCAGTACTTC.

In this sample, this clonotype turned up a few times. The chain uses TRBV7-2 and TRBJ1-2; TRBD1 might be the D (6 bases). The CDR3 is 13 amino acids. Trimming removed 8 bases from V and 3 bases from J, with 13 bases in between. Germline V CDR1 and CDR2: SGHTA, FQGNSA. For the CDR3, the DNA is TGTGCCAGCCGGGACACTAACGACTATGGCTACACCTTC. Its protein product is CASRDTNDYGYTF.

The chain is built from TRBV7-9 and TRBJ2-1; the D gene is possibly TRBD2 (5 bases). Trimming left V 5 bases short and J 4 bases short, with 12 bases between. Germline CDR1 and CDR2: SEHNR and FQNEAQ (reference sequence). The CDR3 length is 14 residues. The CDR3 reads CASSTVSGYNEQFF. In DNA, the CDR3 is TGTGCCAGCAGCACCGTGTCGGGGTACAATGAGCAGTTCTTC.

J is TRBJ2-2 and V is TRBV11-2; 7 positions agree with TRBD1. The germline gives CDR1 SGHAT, CDR2 FQNNGV. CDR3 length: 16 residues. J lost 0 bases, V lost 7 bases, and 8 bases had no gene match. CDR3 sequence: CASTIYRGTNTGELFF. CDR3 coding DNA: TGTGCCAGCACGATATACAGGGGAACGAACACCGGGGAGCTGTTTTTT.

The chain has TRBV20-1 and TRBJ2-1, with TRBD2 matching over 10 bases. This CDR3 is 16 amino acids long. CDR1 is DFQATT, CDR2 SNEGSKA, per germline (reference sequence). V lost 3 bases, J lost 5 bases, and 10 bases stayed unmatched. CDR3 sequence: CSASPSLAGVHNEQFF. The CDR3 DNA is TGCAGTGCTAGTCCCTCTCTAGCGGGAGTCCACAATGAGCAGTTCTTC.

This chain links TRBV7-2 with TRBJ2-3; 11 bases are a match to TRBD1. Trimming at V came to 2 bases and at J to 7 bases, leaving 8 bases not matched to a gene. Germline CDR1 SGHTA, CDR2 FQGNSA. This CDR3 comprises 16 residues. For the CDR3, the DNA is TGTGCCAGCAGCTTAAGGAATGGACAGGGGGCAAATACGCAGTATTTT. It is translated as CASSLRNGQGANTQYF.

The chain couples TRBV3-1 to TRBJ2-5, with TRBD1 matching 7 bases. Matching the DNA end better, TRBJ2-7 makes the J call doubtful. The CDR3 covers 14 residues. CDR1 is LGHDT, CDR2 YNNKEL, per germline (reference sequence). The CDR3 is CASSHRQGYHEQYF. CDR3 coding DNA: TGTGCCAGCAGCCACCGACAGGGTTACCACGAGCAGTACTTC.

This clonotype was counted ten times or more. The V gene is TRBV4-1, the J gene TRBJ1-4; D not certain. In germline, CDR1 is MGHRA, CDR2 YSYEKL. The CDR3 is 13 residues long. The ends were cut back, 4 bases at V and 8 bases at J, with 11 bases in the middle. The CDR3 loop is CASSPTSDEKLFF. The CDR3 nucleotides are TGCGCCAGCAGCCCAACTTCTGACGAAAAACTGTTTTTT.

This clonotype was found many times. V usage is TRBV20-1 and J usage is TRBJ2-7; D gene ambiguous. Trimming cost V 6 bases and J 6 bases, with 12 bases left between them. This CDR3 region has 11 residues. Germline V CDR1 and CDR2: DFQATT, SNEGSKA (reference sequence). The CDR3 nucleotides read TGCAGTGCCCCACTGGTGGGCGAGCAGTACTTC. It yields the protein CSAPLVGEQYF.

The chain is built from TRBV6-1 and TRBJ1-2; a possible D gene is TRBD1 (5 bases). CDR1 is MNHNS, CDR2 SASEGT, per germline. V was clipped by 8 bases and J by 4 bases, with 29 bases between them. There are 18 residues in the CDR3. The CDR3 is CASGRSGTPQKFSYGYTF. The CDR3 DNA follows: TGTGCCAGCGGGAGAAGTGGGACCCCCCAAAAATTTAGCTATGGCTACACCTTC.

The rearrangement links TRBV28 to TRBJ2-1, with D possibly TRBD2 on 5 matching bases. CDR1 is MDHEN, CDR2 SYDVKM, per germline. Trimming took 4 bases from V and 12 from J, leaving 19 bases between them. This CDR3 contains 14 residues. The CDR3 DNA follows: TGTGCCAGCAGTTCGAGCCTCTCAAGCGAGGGGCAGTTCTTC. It is translated as CASSSSLSSEGQFF. The full variable domain, with the rest looked up from reference TRBV28 and TRBJ2-1, is DVKVTQSSRYLVKRTGEKVFLECVQDMDHENMFWYRQDPGLGLRLIYFSYDVKMKEKGDIPEGYSVSREKKERFSLILESASTNQTSMYLCASSSSLSSEGQFFGPGTRLTVL.

The chain links TRBV20-1 to TRBJ2-7; D gene ambiguous. V lost 0 bases and J 5 bases, leaving 11 bases between the germline ends. This CDR3 is 13 amino acids long. Per the germline V gene, CDR1 is DFQATT and CDR2 is SNEGSKA (reference sequence). CDR3 in amino acids: CSAREIGSHEQYF. CDR3 coding DNA: TGCAGTGCTAGAGAGATAGGGTCCCACGAGCAGTACTTC.

The rearrangement links TRBV28 to TRBJ1-1; the D gene is possibly TRBD1 (5 bases). Germline V CDR1 and CDR2: MDHEN, SYDVKM. Trimming removed 6 bases from V and 10 bases from J, with 15 bases in between. The CDR3 sequence is 12 residues long. CDR3 in DNA: TGTGCCAGCAGCCAACCGGAGGGACGAGCTTTCTTT. This sequence encodes CASSQPEGRAFF. Looking up the rest from reference TRBV28 and TRBJ1-1 gives the full variable domain: DVKVTQSSRYLVKRTGEKVFLECVQDMDHENMFWYRQDPGLGLRLIYFSYDVKMKEKGDIPEGYSVSREKKERFSLILESASTNQTSMYLCASSQPEGRAFFGQGTRLTVV.

The rearrangement uses TRBV25-1 and TRBJ2-5, with TRBD2 matching over 8 bases. The length of the CDR3 is 14 residues. J gave up 4 bases and V 6 bases, and 7 bases lay outside the gene matches. Germline V gene data show CDR1 as MGHDK and CDR2 as SYGVNS. The CDR3 sequence is CASSSRREGETQYF. Here the CDR3 DNA reads TGTGCCAGCAGCTCACGTCGGGAGGGAGAGACCCAGTACTTC.

This chain uses TRBV3-1 with TRBJ2-5; TRBD2 agrees at 9 bases. Germline V gives CDR1 LGHDT, CDR2 YNNKEL (reference sequence). J was trimmed by 2 bases and V by 0 bases; bases with no gene match: 4. The CDR3 covers 16 residues. The CDR3 DNA reads TGTGCCAGCAGCCAAGATACTAGCGGGTATCAAGAGACCCAGTACTTC. The encoded protein is CASSQDTSGYQETQYF.

The chain has TRBV29-1 and TRBJ2-7; the match to TRBD1 covers 12 bases. CDR3 length: 15 amino acids. Germline V gene sequence: CDR1 SQVTM, CDR2 ANQGSEA. The V gene end was trimmed by 5 bases and the J gene end by 1 base; junction bases not matched to a gene: 6. Written as DNA, the CDR3 is TGCAGCGTTACCCGGGACAGGGGGCTATCCTACGAGCAGTACTTC. Its protein product is CSVTRDRGLSYEQYF.

This clonotype was picked up many times. The genes are TRBV5-1 and TRBJ2-7; D perhaps matches TRBD2 (5 bases). The germline V and J ends were trimmed by 3 bases and 7 bases, with 14 bases remaining between them. The germline V gene encodes CDR1 SGHRS and CDR2 YFSETQ. The CDR3 is 13 amino acids. CDR3 bases: TGCGCCAGCAGCTCGACATACCGAGGGGAGCAGTACTTC. This codes for CASSSTYRGEQYF.

This clonotype was found a few times. The rearrangement links TRBV18 to TRBJ1-1, with D perhaps TRBD1 (6 bases). This CDR3 contains 21 residues. Deletions cut 3 bases from V and 3 bases from J, with 32 bases between. CDR1 KGHSH and CDR2 LQKENI come from the germline V gene. The CDR3 here is CASSPEPLYRDIGRVDTEAFF. The CDR3 region has the DNA TGTGCCAGCTCACCCGAGCCCCTTTACCGGGACATAGGTAGGGTGGACACTGAAGCTTTCTTT.

This clonotype came up many times. The rearrangement joins TRBV7-2 to TRBJ2-1; a possible D gene is TRBD2 (6 bases). The germline CDR1 and CDR2 sequences are SGHTA and FQGNSA. The CDR3 consists of 15 residues. Trimming cost V 1 base and J 3 bases, with 10 bases left between them. CDR3 region: CASSLGRGNYNEQFF. The CDR3 nucleotides read TGTGCCAGCAGCTTAGGGCGCGGGAACTACAATGAGCAGTTCTTC.

This rearrangement joins TRBV11-3 to TRBJ2-7; TRBD2 is a possible D gene (7 bases). The ends were cut back, 5 bases at V and 2 bases at J, with 16 bases in the middle. The CDR3 has 15 residues. Germline V gives CDR1 SGHNT, CDR2 YENEEA. The CDR3: CASSRGGGSAYEQYF. As DNA, the CDR3 is TGTGCCAGCAGCCGCGGGGGCGGGAGTGCCTACGAGCAGTACTTC. Variable domain in full (rest from reference TRBV11-3 and TRBJ2-7): EAGVVQSPRYKIIEKKQPVAFWCNPISGHNTLYWYLQNLGQGPELLIRYENEEAVDDSQLPKDRFSAERLKGVDSTLKIQPAELGDSAVYLCASSRGGGSAYEQYFGPGTRLTVT.

The chain recombines TRBV10-3 with TRBJ1-2; 9 bases are a match to TRBD1. This CDR3 is built from 14 residues. Germline lookup yields CDR1 ENHRY and CDR2 SYGVKD. J was trimmed by 8 bases and V by 8 bases; bases with no gene match: 12. The CDR3 protein is CAILPSGQGGGYTF. In DNA, the CDR3 is TGTGCCATCCTCCCGTCGGGACAGGGTGGAGGCTACACCTTC.

This chain connects TRBV3-1 to TRBJ1-4, with 8 bases identical to TRBD1. With V trimmed by 4 bases and J by 8 bases, 9 bases remained unmatched. In germline, CDR1 is LGHDT, CDR2 YNNKEL (reference sequence). The CDR3 extends over 15 amino acids. CDR3 DNA: TGTGCCAGCAGCCGAAATCGACAGGGGCGAGAAAAACTGTTTTTT. Translating gives CASSRNRQGREKLFF.

This clonotype was observed at least ten times. The V call is TRBV7-3, the J call TRBJ2-3; 11 positions agree with TRBD2. After removal of 5 bases from V and 4 bases from J, the junction contained 5 bases not matched to a gene. Germline values: CDR1 SGHTA, CDR2 FQGTGA. The CDR3 consists of 15 residues. This chain's CDR3 is CASSPGTSGSDTQYF. The CDR3 DNA reads as TGTGCCAGCAGCCCTGGGACTAGCGGATCAGATACGCAGTATTTT.

A note on this clonotype: The junction departs from the called germline gene at one end, perhaps through a read error. V is TRBV6-6 and J is TRBJ2-1, with TRBD2 matching over 10 bases. There are 14 residues in the CDR3. Per the germline V gene, CDR1 is MNHNY and CDR2 is SVGAGI (reference sequence). CDR3 in amino acids: CAGSPGLAGAEQFF. CDR3 DNA: TGTGCCGGCAGCCCGGGGCTAGCGGGGGCTGAGCAGTTCTTC.